These 13 T cell receptor beta chains originate from one sample sequenced in a study of blood T cell repertoires in COVID-19. Sequencing used immunoSEQ multiplex PCR; TCRdb keeps in-frame clones, though not all of them. The sample records almost 400,000 clones, roughly 90% being singletons. The sample was PBMCs or T cells enriched from blood (not recorded which). These receptor sequences come from a woman under 40 who had recovered from COVID-19.

V and J are TRBV30 and TRBJ2-1, with 10 bases that match TRBD2. CDR1 GTSNPN and CDR2 SVGIG come from the germline V gene (reference sequence). This CDR3 is built from 12 residues. V gave up 3 bases and J gave up 15 bases; unmatched junction bases: 8. CDR3 amino acids: CAWSGLAEGGFF. Here the CDR3 DNA reads TGTGCCTGGAGCGGACTAGCGGAGGGGGGGTTCTTC. The full variable domain, in which reference TRBV30 and TRBJ2-1 provide the parts outside the CDR3, is SQTIHQWPATLVQPVGSPLSLECTVEGTSNPNLYWYRQAAGRGLQLLFYSVGIGQISSEVPQNLSASRPQDRQFILSSKKLLLSDSGFYLCAWSGLAEGGFFGPGTRLTVL.

The chain combines TRBV15 with TRBJ2-7, with D maybe TRBD1 (5 bases). V lost 0 bases and J lost 7, with 13 bases in between. This CDR3 has 14 residues. Germline CDR1 LNHNV, CDR2 YYDKDF (reference sequence). The CDR3: CATSRDRQSLEQYF. Written as DNA, the CDR3 is TGTGCCACCAGCAGAGATCGACAGTCGCTGGAGCAGTACTTC.

The rearrangement links TRBV20-1 to TRBJ2-2, with 9 bases lining up with TRBD2. The trim removed 3 bases at V and 2 bases at J, leaving 4 bases unmatched. This CDR3 contains 15 residues. CDR1 DFQATT and CDR2 SNEGSKA come from the germline V gene (reference sequence). CDR3 DNA sequence: TGCAGTGCTAGTTCTAGCGGGGTTAACACCGGGGAGCTGTTTTTT. It codes for CSASSSGVNTGELFF.

This chain connects TRBV27 to TRBJ1-1; 8 positions agree with TRBD1. The CDR3 spans 17 residues. Germline values: CDR1 MNHEY, CDR2 SMNVEV (reference sequence). Trimming cost V 6 bases and J 0 bases; bases outside gene matches: 12. The CDR3 DNA sequence: TGTGCCAGCAGCGCGGACAGGGTCGTTATTATGAACACTGAAGCTTTCTTT. Protein product: CASSADRVVIMNTEAFF.

The chain uses TRBV7-9 and TRBJ2-5; 7 bases are shared with TRBD1. The CDR3 has 16 amino acids. Trimming at V came to 2 bases and at J to 1 base, leaving 7 bases not matched to a gene. Germline V gives CDR1 SEHNR, CDR2 FQNEAQ (reference sequence). The CDR3 is CASSLPPRTGQETQYF. CDR3 nucleotide sequence: TGTGCCAGCAGCTTACCTCCTCGGACAGGCCAAGAGACCCAGTACTTC. The variable domain in full, with the rest retrieved from reference TRBV7-9 and TRBJ2-5, is DTGVSQNPRHKITKRGQNVTFRCDPISEHNRLYWYRQTLGQGPEFLTYFQNEAQLEKSRLLSDRFSAERPKGSFSTLEIQRTEQGDSAMYLCASSLPPRTGQETQYFGPGTRLLVL.

This rearrangement joins TRBV9 to TRBJ2-5, with 11 bases that match TRBD1. The CDR3 runs to 17 residues. The V gene's germline CDR1 is SGDLS and CDR2 YYNGEE. Trimming cost V 2 bases and J 1 base; bases outside gene matches: 7. This chain's CDR3 is CASSVAGTGGIQETQYF. The DNA of the CDR3 is TGTGCCAGCAGCGTCGCCGGGACAGGGGGGATCCAAGAGACCCAGTACTTC. The full variable domain, rest sourced from reference TRBV9 and TRBJ2-5, is DSGVTQTPKHLITATGQRVTLRCSPRSGDLSVYWYQQSLDQGLQFLIQYYNGEERAKGNILERFSAQQFPDLHSELNLSSLELGDSALYFCASSVAGTGGIQETQYFGPGTRLLVL.

J is TRBJ2-3 and V is TRBV7-2; 15 bases are shared with TRBD2. Trimming cost V 5 bases and J 2 bases; bases outside gene matches: 2. CDR3 size: 16 residues. CDR1 and CDR2 from the germline V gene are SGHTA and FQGNSA. Written as DNA, the CDR3 is TGTGCCAGCAGCCGGACTAGCGGGGGGGCCACAGATACGCAGTATTTT. Protein: CASSRTSGGATDTQYF.

The chain recombines TRBV24-1 with TRBJ2-2; maybe TRBD2 (5 bases). CDR1 and CDR2 from the germline V gene are KGHDR and SFDVKD. Trimming pared 6 bases from V and 7 bases from J, leaving 8 bases between. The CDR3 has 12 amino acids. The CDR3 loop reads CATSWEHGELFF. The CDR3, as DNA: TGTGCCACCAGTTGGGAGCACGGGGAGCTGTTTTTT.

This chain connects TRBV12-3 or TRBV12-4 to TRBJ2-7; the D gene is possibly TRBD1 (7 bases). V shed 4 bases and J shed 6 bases, with 13 bases lying between them. The CDR3 runs to 13 residues. The CDR3 sequence is CASSYGGGREQYF. The DNA of the CDR3 is TGTGCCAGCAGTTATGGAGGGGGCCGCGAGCAGTACTTC.

The chain links TRBV6-4 to TRBJ1-2; a possible D gene is TRBD1 (5 bases). The germline V gene encodes CDR1 MRHNA and CDR2 SNTAGT. This CDR3 has 12 residues. V was trimmed by 2 bases and J by 4 bases, leaving 5 bases between them. The CDR3 bases are TGTGCCAGCAGTGACAGGGGCTATGGCTACACCTTC. Its protein product is CASSDRGYGYTF.

This sequence joins TRBV28 and TRBJ2-1; D gene uncertain. Trimming took off 2 bases at V and 8 bases at J, with 10 bases between the two ends. The germline V gene has CDR1 MDHEN and CDR2 SYDVKM. The CDR3 is 13 residues long. CDR3 nucleotide sequence: TGTGCCAGCAGTTTAACAACGATCTATGAGCAGTTCTTC. Translation gives CASSLTTIYEQFF.

The genes are TRBV4-1 and TRBJ1-5; tentative D call: TRBD1 (6 bases). This CDR3 region has 13 residues. CDR1 and CDR2 (germline): MGHRA, YSYEKL. V was trimmed by 5 bases and J by 7 bases, leaving 12 bases between them. DNA for the CDR3: TGCGCCAGCAGCGGCCGACAGGAACAGCCCCAGCATTTT. This codes for CASSGRQEQPQHF.

The rearrangement links TRBV2 to TRBJ2-7; D unresolved. CDR1 and CDR2 from the germline V gene are SNHLY and FYNNEI. Trimming took 3 bases from V and 0 from J, leaving 12 bases between them. This CDR3 contains 15 residues. CDR3 sequence (DNA): TGTGCCAGCAGTGAGGAGAGACTTAGCTCCTACGAGCAGTACTTC. It encodes CASSEERLSSYEQYF.